This T cell receptor (beta chain) was recorded in a study of blood T cell repertoires in COVID-19. TCRdb's copy holds only in-frame clones and misses some; the assay was immunoSEQ multiplex PCR. The profile shows roughly 300,000 clones, roughly 86% of them singletons. This CDR3 is 19 amino acids long. The chain has TRBV21-1 and TRBJ1-1; TRBD1, the table's D call, lacks a check against the DNA. TRBV21-1 is shown as a pseudogene. The sequencing input was peripheral blood. The sequence derives from a woman aged 25-40 years with COVID-19, enrolled during active disease. In nucleotides, the CDR3 is TGTGCCAGCAGCGAACCTCCGGGACAGGGGGCGAGTTTGAACACTGAAGCTTTCTTT. It translates to CASSEPPGQGASLNTEAFF.